Listed below are T cell receptor beta chains from one sample, sequenced in a study of blood T cell repertoires in COVID-19. Measured with immunoSEQ multiplex PCR; TCRdb has only the in-frame clones, and not every one. The sample lists over 20,000 clones, approximately 84% occurring once. What was sequenced was peripheral blood. The source is a man aged 50 to 60 with active COVID-19. CDR3s include the opening cysteine and the closing phenylalanine or tryptophan. A D gene is named only where the DNA matches it firmly. Rows give clone size only sometimes, using once, few, many, or a class for an expanded clone.

TRBV5-4	TRBD1	NA	TRBJ2-7	CASSFSGGSYEQYF	TGTGCCAGCAGCTTTTCAGGGGGCTCCTACGAGCAGTACTTC
TRBV27	NA	NA	TRBJ2-5	CASSLSSGTRGETQYF	TGTGCCAGCAGTTTATCGTCAGGCACTCGTGGAGAGACCCAGTACTTC
TRBV18	TRBD1	few	TRBJ1-1	CASSKTGWDTEAFF	TGTGCCAGCTCGAAGACAGGGTGGGACACTGAAGCTTTCTTT
TRBV5-4	TRBD2	NA	TRBJ2-1	CASSQAGGPYNEQFF	TGTGCCAGCAGCCAGGCGGGGGGCCCCTACAATGAGCAGTTCTTC
TRBV2	NA	once	TRBJ1-6	CASSEARGSYNSPLHF	TGTGCCAGCAGTGAAGCGCGAGGTTCCTATAATTCACCCCTCCACTTT
TRBV5-1	TRBD2	NA	TRBJ2-1	CASSPRLAGGSLNEQFF	TGCGCCAGCAGCCCGAGACTAGCGGGGGGCAGTTTGAATGAGCAGTTCTTC
TRBV30	NA	NA	TRBJ1-2	CAFSGGSFGYTF	TGTGCTTTCTCGGGGGGCAGCTTTGGCTACACCTTC
TRBV7-6	TRBD2	few	TRBJ2-7	CASSPRASGGGEQYF	TGTGCCAGCAGCCCCCGGGCTAGCGGGGGTGGCGAGCAGTACTTC
TRBV5-1	TRBD1	NA	TRBJ1-2	CASSWDSYGYTF	TGCGCCAGCAGCTGGGACAGCTATGGCTACACCTTC
TRBV29-1	TRBD2	NA	TRBJ2-3	CSVAGLAGGRPSTDTQYF	TGCAGCGTAGCGGGACTAGCGGGGGGTCGCCCTAGCACAGATACGCAGTATTTT
TRBV18	NA	once	TRBJ2-3	CASSPGVGLGADTQYF	TGTGCCAGCTCCCCGGGTGTCGGCCTAGGCGCAGATACGCAGTATTTT
TRBV7-9	NA	NA	TRBJ2-6	CASHDTQSSGANVLTF	TGTGCCAGCCACGACACTCAGAGCTCTGGGGCCAACGTCCTGACTTTC
TRBV2	NA	NA	TRBJ1-5	CASQGHGNQPQHF	TGTGCCAGCCAAGGACACGGGAATCAGCCCCAGCATTTT
TRBV5-1	NA	NA	TRBJ2-2	CASSLGPVVNGELFF	TGCGCCAGCAGCTTGGGCCCCGTAGTTAACGGGGAGCTGTTTTTT
TRBV6-1	TRBD1	NA	TRBJ1-2	CASSEPSGGAHGYTF	TGTGCCAGCAGTGAGCCCTCAGGGGGCGCGCATGGCTACACCTTC
TRBV10-3	TRBD2	NA	TRBJ2-3	CAIRREGSTDTQYF	TGTGCGATCAGGAGGGAGGGGAGCACAGATACGCAGTATTTT
TRBV2	NA	NA	TRBJ2-7	CASSEGRTYEQYF	TGTGCCAGCAGTGAAGGGAGAACCTACGAGCAGTACTTC
TRBV19	NA	NA	TRBJ2-1	CASSGARSYNEQFF	TGTGCCAGTAGTGGGGCTCGGTCCTACAATGAGCAGTTCTTC
TRBV6-1	NA	NA	TRBJ2-1	CASSETRSLLDEQFF	TGTGCCAGCAGTGAGACAAGAAGCCTCTTGGATGAGCAGTTCTTC
TRBV18	TRBD1	few	TRBJ1-6	CASSPGDRGPSPLHF	TGTGCCAGCTCACCAGGTGACAGGGGCCCCTCACCCCTCCACTTT
TRBV5-1	NA	NA	TRBJ2-1	CASSWDPGGEQFF	TGCGCCAGCAGCTGGGACCCCGGGGGTGAGCAGTTCTTC
TRBV7-9	TRBD2	NA	TRBJ2-5	CASSPSGLAGKETQYF	TGTGCCAGCAGCCCAAGCGGTCTAGCGGGAAAAGAGACCCAGTACTTC
TRBV12-5	NA	NA	TRBJ2-7	CASGLAQAYEQYF	TGTGCTAGTGGTTTGGCTCAGGCGTACGAGCAGTACTTC
TRBV27	NA	NA	TRBJ1-2	CASSLSQGRADLYGYTF	TGTGCCAGCAGTTTATCTCAGGGTCGGGCGGACCTCTATGGCTACACCTTC
TRBV5-5	NA	NA	TRBJ1-6	CASSLEARYNSPLHF	TGTGCCAGCAGCTTGGAGGCGAGGTATAATTCACCCCTCCACTTT
TRBV7-2	TRBD2	NA	TRBJ2-7	CASSSSRDSGGAREQYF	TGTGCCAGCAGCTCCAGTCGTGACAGCGGGGGGGCCCGCGAGCAGTACTTC
TRBV6-6	TRBD1	NA	TRBJ2-7	CASSAKDRGSYEQYF	TGTGCCAGCAGCGCAAAGGACAGGGGATCCTACGAGCAGTACTTC
TRBV13	NA	NA	TRBJ2-6	CASSPRSSGANVLTF	TGTGCCAGCAGCCCTCGGAGCTCTGGGGCCAACGTCCTGACTTTC
TRBV6-2/TRBV6-3	TRBD1	once	TRBJ1-2	CASSYDGTGYGYTF	TGTGCCAGCAGTTACGACGGGACAGGGTATGGCTACACCTTC
TRBV11-2	TRBD1	NA	TRBJ1-3	CASSLPGGTGNTIYF	TGTGCCAGCAGCTTACCAGGGGGCACTGGAAACACCATATATTTT
TRBV11-2	TRBD2	NA	TRBJ2-1	CASSSLAGAYNEQFF	TGTGCCAGCAGCTCACTAGCGGGGGCCTACAATGAGCAGTTCTTC
TRBV19	NA	NA	TRBJ2-7	CASSMTPGVISYEQYF	TGTGCCAGTAGTATGACACCCGGGGTCATATCCTACGAGCAGTACTTC
TRBV27	TRBD2	NA	TRBJ2-3	CASRRLAGGTTDTQYF	TGTGCCAGCAGACGACTTGCGGGGGGCACCACAGATACGCAGTATTTT
TRBV7-6	NA	NA	TRBJ2-5	CASSLTGGPETQYF	TGTGCCAGCAGCTTGACTGGGGGCCCGGAGACCCAGTACTTC
TRBV4-1	NA	NA	TRBJ1-6	CASSQVLNSPLHF	TGCGCCAGCAGCCAAGTCCTTAATTCACCCCTCCACTTT
TRBV5-1	NA	NA	TRBJ2-7	CASSFDSGSDEQYF	TGCGCCAGCAGCTTTGATTCAGGGTCCGACGAGCAGTACTTC
TRBV2	NA	once	TRBJ1-5	CASREDSQPQHF	TGTGCCAGCAGAGAAGACAGTCAGCCCCAGCATTTT
TRBV15	NA	NA	TRBJ2-7	CATSRDRYRDYEQYF	TGTGCCACCAGCAGAGATCGGTACAGGGACTACGAGCAGTACTTC
TRBV7-2	NA	few	TRBJ1-6	CASTLGQGYNSPLHF	TGTGCCAGCACCCTGGGGCAGGGTTATAATTCACCCCTCCACTTT
TRBV13	NA	once	TRBJ2-7	CASSPGLSSYEQYF	TGTGCCAGCAGCCCCGGACTGAGCTCCTACGAGCAGTACTTC
TRBV7-3	TRBD2	NA	TRBJ2-3	CASSFQGRADTQYF	TGTGCCAGCAGCTTTCAAGGGAGGGCAGATACGCAGTATTTT
TRBV6-4	TRBD1	NA	TRBJ2-1	CASSGTGGYTEQFF	TGTGCCAGCAGTGGTACAGGGGGCTATACGGAGCAGTTCTTC
TRBV18	TRBD2	NA	TRBJ2-7	CASSFGLAGGYEQYF	TGTGCCAGCTCATTCGGACTAGCGGGGGGGTACGAGCAGTACTTC
TRBV11-3	NA	medium-sized	TRBJ1-1	CASSLLPRAEAFF	TGTGCCAGCAGCTTACTCCCGAGGGCTGAAGCTTTCTTT
TRBV27	NA	NA	TRBJ2-3	CASSASRVPSTDTQYF	TGTGCCAGCAGTGCTTCGAGGGTCCCATCCACAGATACGCAGTATTTT
TRBV6-2/TRBV6-3	NA	NA	TRBJ1-1	CASSRGEGRAFF	TGTGCCAGCAGCCGCGGGGAGGGGAGAGCTTTCTTT
TRBV7-5	NA	NA	TRBJ1-3	CVRSRRDRGRAENTIYF	TGTGTCAGAAGCCGGCGGGACAGGGGCCGAGCCGAGAACACCATATATTTT
TRBV11-2	TRBD1	once	TRBJ1-4	CASSPLTGTNEKLFF	TGTGCCAGCAGCCCACTGACAGGGACGAATGAAAAACTGTTTTTT
TRBV6-1	NA	NA	TRBJ1-1	CASSEISRYTEAFF	TGTGCCAGCAGTGAAATATCCAGATACACTGAAGCTTTCTTT
TRBV6-5	NA	NA	TRBJ1-4	CASSQGGENEKLFF	TGTGCCAGCTCCCAAGGGGGGGAGAATGAAAAACTGTTTTTT
TRBV29-1	NA	medium-sized	TRBJ1-2	CSVGDRYYGYTF	TGCAGCGTCGGAGACAGGTACTATGGCTACACCTTC
TRBV4-1	NA	few	TRBJ2-2	CASSQVLRPSKNTGELFF	TGCGCCAGCAGCCAAGTTTTGCGCCCATCTAAAAACACCGGGGAGCTGTTTTTT
TRBV6-5	NA	NA	TRBJ1-1	CASSDTLNTEAFF	TGTGCCAGCAGCGACACGTTGAACACTGAAGCTTTCTTT
TRBV3-1/TRBV3-2	NA	NA	TRBJ2-7	CASSPMLYPDEQYF	TGTGCCAGCAGCCCGATGCTATACCCCGACGAGCAGTACTTC
TRBV19	NA	NA	TRBJ1-6	CATGQTGIKGSPLHF	TGTGCCACCGGACAAACAGGGATTAAGGGTTCACCCCTCCACTTT
TRBV10-1	TRBD2	NA	TRBJ2-1	CASSELAGYNEQFF	TGCGCCAGCAGTGAGCTAGCGGGGTACAATGAGCAGTTCTTC
TRBV7-2	TRBD2	NA	TRBJ2-1	CASSLAMSGGGDEQFF	TGTGCCAGCAGCTTAGCGATGAGCGGGGGAGGAGATGAGCAGTTCTTC
TRBV7-9	TRBD2	NA	TRBJ2-7	CASTLAGALSYEQYF	TGTGCCAGCACCCTAGCGGGGGCACTCTCCTACGAGCAGTACTTC